This passage covers 9 T cell receptor beta chains from one sample sequenced in a study of T cell repertoires in ileal Crohn's disease. Repertoires were generated with immunoSEQ multiplex PCR, while TCRdb's copy carries only in-frame clones and drops some. The sample yields 25,000 to 35,000 clones, about 81% seen once. The source material was ileal tissue. The receptors stem from an adult with Crohn's disease.

The chain recombines TRBV29-1 with TRBJ2-1, with 8 bases lining up with TRBD1. This CDR3 is 14 amino acids long. V lost 8 bases to trimming and J lost 3 bases; unmatched junction nucleotides: 9. Germline V gives CDR1 SQVTM, CDR2 ANQGSEA. The chain's CDR3 is CSYLDRGVYNEQFF. As DNA, the CDR3 is TGCAGCTACCTCGACAGGGGAGTCTACAATGAGCAGTTCTTC.

This rearrangement joins TRBV5-8 to TRBJ1-2; 9 bases are shared with TRBD1. Germline V gene lookup returns CDR1 SGHTS and CDR2 YDEGEE. The ends lost 3 bases at V and 8 bases at J; junction bases unmatched: 5. The CDR3 has 13 residues. CDR3 protein: CASSWDRARGYTF. For the CDR3, the DNA is TGTGCCAGCAGCTGGGACAGGGCAAGAGGCTACACCTTC.

This sequence joins TRBV19 and TRBJ2-2; D is possibly TRBD2 (6 bases). The CDR3 is 13 amino acids. V was trimmed by 3 bases and J by 6 bases, leaving 8 bases between them. Germline V CDR1 and CDR2: LNHDA, SQIVND (reference sequence). The chain's CDR3 is CASSIGGAGELFF. The CDR3 bases are TGTGCCAGTAGTATCGGGGGAGCCGGGGAGCTGTTTTTT. The variable domain in full, with the rest retrieved from reference TRBV19 and TRBJ2-2, is DGGITQSPKYLFRKEGQNVTLSCEQNLNHDAMYWYRQDPGQGLRLIYYSQIVNDFQKGDIAEGYSVSREKKESFPLTVTSAQKNPTAFYLCASSIGGAGELFFGEGSRLTVL.

The V and J genes are TRBV19 and TRBJ1-6; TRBD1 is a possible D gene (6 bases). Trimming removed 3 bases from V and 7 bases from J, with 16 bases in between. Germline V gives CDR1 LNHDA, CDR2 SQIVND (reference sequence). The CDR3 is 16 residues long. CDR3 bases: TGTGCCAGTAGTATGGGCACAGGGCCCTCAAATTCACCCCTCCACTTT. Its protein is CASSMGTGPSNSPLHF.

The chain employs TRBV7-9 and TRBJ1-5; D call uncertain. This CDR3 has 15 amino acids. V lost 5 bases and J 0 bases, leaving 11 bases between the germline ends. Germline V gives CDR1 SEHNR, CDR2 FQNEAQ (reference sequence). The DNA of the CDR3 is TGTGCCAGCAGCCCAGGATCTAATAGCAATCAGCCCCAGCATTTT. This gives the protein CASSPGSNSNQPQHF.

The gene calls are TRBV30 and TRBJ1-1; D remains unclear. Per the germline V gene, CDR1 is GTSNPN and CDR2 is SVGIG (reference sequence). Trimming stripped 0 bases from V and 7 bases from J, with 12 bases between. This CDR3 is 13 amino acids long. CDR3 in amino acids: CAWSVPLADEAFF. The CDR3 DNA follows: TGTGCCTGGAGTGTACCATTGGCAGATGAAGCTTTCTTT. The full variable domain, in which reference TRBV30 and TRBJ1-1 provide the parts outside the CDR3, is SQTIHQWPATLVQPVGSPLSLECTVEGTSNPNLYWYRQAAGRGLQLLFYSVGIGQISSEVPQNLSASRPQDRQFILSSKKLLLSDSGFYLCAWSVPLADEAFFGQGTRLTVV.

This clone was counted once. The chain uses TRBV2 and TRBJ2-7; no definite D call. Trimming took 4 bases from V and 0 from J, leaving 10 bases between them. The V gene's germline CDR1 is SNHLY and CDR2 FYNNEI. The CDR3 runs 14 residues. The CDR3 DNA is TGTGCCAGCAGTGTTACGGGTCCCTCCTACGAGCAGTACTTC. Its protein is CASSVTGPSYEQYF.

The chain employs TRBV15 and TRBJ1-1, with D maybe TRBD1 (5 bases). Germline CDR1 LNHNV, CDR2 YYDKDF (reference sequence). V dropped 3 bases and J dropped 3 bases, with 20 bases sitting between them. CDR3 length equals 17 residues. The CDR3 loop reads CATSRGYAGLPDTEAFF. In nucleotides, the CDR3 is TGTGCCACCAGCAGGGGGTACGCAGGGCTTCCGGACACTGAAGCTTTCTTT. Together with reference TRBV15 and TRBJ1-1, the CDR3 gives the full variable domain: DAMVIQNPRYQVTQFGKPVTLSCSQTLNHNVMYWYQQKSSQAPKLLFHYYDKDFNNEADTPDNFQSRRPNTSFCFLDIRSPGLGDTAMYLCATSRGYAGLPDTEAFFGQGTRLTVV.

This clone was observed a single time. The gene calls are TRBV7-9 and TRBJ1-2, with 8 positions matching TRBD1. The CDR3 is made up of 15 amino acids. The trim removed 2 bases at V and 5 bases at J, leaving 7 bases unmatched. Germline V gene data show CDR1 as SEHNR and CDR2 as FQNEAQ (reference sequence). CDR3 DNA: TGTGCCAGCAGCTTATTTGGACAGGGACTTTATGGCTACACCTTC. Its protein is CASSLFGQGLYGYTF.